This passage covers 13 T cell receptor beta chains from one sample sequenced in a study of blood T cell repertoires in COVID-19. Sequencing was performed with immunoSEQ multiplex PCR; in TCRdb, only in-frame clones are kept and a portion is missing. Of 150,000 to 200,000 clones in the sample, approximately 95% were seen once. The source material was peripheral blood. These TCRs come from a woman aged 60-75 years with COVID-19, enrolled during active disease.

The chain combines TRBV18 with TRBJ2-7, with D unresolved. CDR3 size: 14 residues. Deletions cut 6 bases from V and 2 bases from J, with 14 bases between. CDR1 is KGHSH and CDR2 is LQKENI in the germline V gene. The DNA for the CDR3 is TGTGCCAGCTCTACCGGAGCCAGCACCTACGAGCAGTACTTC. Translating gives CASSTGASTYEQYF.

The V call is TRBV3-1 (or the pseudogene TRBV3-2), the J call TRBJ1-1, with a possible D match to TRBD1 (5 bases). V was trimmed by 1 base and J by 1 base, leaving 19 bases between them. Germline CDR1 is LGHDT and CDR2 is YNNKEL (reference sequence). The CDR3 spans 18 residues. In DNA, the CDR3 is TGTGCCAGCAGCCAAGCCGCAGGGAGGCACAGCCGGAACACTGAAGCTTTCTTT. Amino acid sequence: CASSQAAGRHSRNTEAFF.

V is TRBV6-2 or TRBV6-3 and J is TRBJ1-2; no clear D gene. The V end lost 5 bases, the J end lost 3 bases, and 7 bases lay between the germline ends. CDR3 size: 12 residues. Germline V gene data show CDR1 as MNHEY and CDR2 as SVGEGT. The CDR3 protein is CASSRTHYGYTF. In nucleotides, the CDR3 is TGTGCCAGCAGTAGGACTCACTATGGCTACACCTTC.

The CDR3 loop reads CSVRLAGLYEQYF. The CDR3 DNA sequence: TGCAGCGTTAGACTAGCGGGGCTTTACGAGCAGTACTTC. The chain joins TRBV29-1 to TRBJ2-7, with 11 bases aligning to TRBD2. This CDR3 has 13 residues. Germline V CDR1 and CDR2: SQVTM, ANQGSEA. Losses at the gene ends were 5 bases for V and 4 bases for J; bases not matched to a gene: 4.

The chain has TRBV3-1 (or the pseudogene TRBV3-2) and TRBJ2-4; maybe TRBD1 (5 bases). Trimming cost V 0 bases and J 1 base, with 13 bases left between them. CDR3 length equals 17 residues. The germline gives CDR1 LGHDT, CDR2 YNNKEL (reference sequence). The CDR3 DNA reads as TGTGCCAGCAGCCAAGACCGACAGCAGTTTGCCAAAAACATTCAGTACTTC. Its translation is CASSQDRQQFAKNIQYF.

The V gene is TRBV19, the J gene TRBJ1-2; TRBD1 matches 7 bases. The CDR3 covers 15 residues. From germline, CDR1 is LNHDA and CDR2 SQIVND (reference sequence). The V gene end was trimmed by 7 bases and the J gene end by 2 bases; junction bases not matched to a gene: 10. The CDR3 protein is CASTDMGQPNYGYTF. As DNA, the CDR3 is TGTGCCAGTACAGACATGGGACAGCCGAACTATGGCTACACCTTC.

The chain joins TRBV10-3 to TRBJ2-5; 9 bases line up with TRBD2. The CDR3 totals 14 residues. V trimming: 11 bases; J trimming: 5 bases; junction bases outside the gene matches: 12. From germline, CDR1 is ENHRY and CDR2 SYGVKD. The CDR3 region is CAVSGGAMGETQYF. In DNA, the CDR3 is TGTGCCGTTAGCGGGGGAGCAATGGGGGAGACCCAGTACTTC.

The gene calls are TRBV18 and TRBJ1-1; D not resolved. The germline V gene has CDR1 KGHSH and CDR2 LQKENI. The CDR3 spans 14 residues. Trimming stripped 4 bases from V and 1 base from J, with 10 bases between. Here the CDR3 DNA reads TGTGCCAGCTCACTTGGTGAGGGGAACACTGAAGCTTTCTTT. The encoded protein is CASSLGEGNTEAFF.

The V and J genes are TRBV27 and TRBJ1-6; D not certain. The CDR3 runs to 17 residues. Trimming took 2 bases from V and 4 from J, leaving 15 bases between them. Germline CDR1 reads MNHEY; CDR2 reads SMNVEV (reference sequence). The chain's CDR3 is CASSLREVFRYNSPLHF. CDR3 bases: TGTGCCAGCAGTTTAAGAGAGGTTTTTAGGTATAATTCACCCCTCCACTTT.

This clone came up once. V gene TRBV7-2 combines with J gene TRBJ1-4; tentatively, D is TRBD1 (6 bases). Germline CDR1 and CDR2: SGHTA and FQGNSA. This CDR3 is built from 14 residues. Trimming removed 5 bases at V and 7 bases at J, with 14 bases between. Here the CDR3 reads CASSPGAGAEKLFF. CDR3 coding DNA: TGTGCCAGCAGCCCCGGGGCAGGGGCTGAAAAACTGTTTTTT. Using reference TRBV7-2 and TRBJ1-4 for the parts outside the CDR3, the full variable domain is GAGVSQSPSNKVTEKGKDVELRCDPISGHTALYWYRQSLGQGLEFLIYFQGNSAPDKSGLPSDRFSAERTGGSVSTLTIQRTQQEDSAVYLCASSPGAGAEKLFFGSGTQLSVL.

This clone was seen more than once but under ten times. In DNA form, the CDR3 reads TGTGCCAGCATCCGACACAGCCAGGGTCAGCCCCAGCATTTT. It encodes CASIRHSQGQPQHF. This sequence joins TRBV6-5 and TRBJ1-5, with D tentatively TRBD1 (5 bases). The CDR3 has 14 amino acids. Trimming stripped 7 bases from V and 6 bases from J, with 16 bases between. CDR1 is MNHEY, CDR2 SVGAGI, per germline.

This chain joins TRBV5-1 and TRBJ1-6; 7 bases are shared with TRBD1. Germline V gene sequence: CDR1 SGHRS, CDR2 YFSETQ. The CDR3 has 15 amino acids. J lost 6 bases, V lost 0 bases, and 3 bases had no gene match. The CDR3 protein is CASSLGQGSNSPLHF. DNA of the CDR3: TGCGCCAGCAGCTTGGGACAGGGATCTAATTCACCCCTCCACTTT.

The chain recombines TRBV7-2 with TRBJ1-2; no definite D call. There are 15 residues in the CDR3. Germline values: CDR1 SGHTA, CDR2 FQGNSA. V lost 2 bases to trimming and J lost 2 bases, with 12 bases between them. This CDR3 is CASSLYRGVNYGYTF. The CDR3 DNA reads as TGTGCCAGCAGCTTATATAGAGGAGTCAACTATGGCTACACCTTC.